The clone carrying this T cell receptor (beta chain) was seen a handful of times. This record comes from a study of CD8+ T cells in alopecia areata. The CDR3 spans 15 residues. The germline V gene encodes CDR1 MDHEN and CDR2 SYDVKM. V shed 5 bases and J shed 1 base, with 12 bases lying between them. RNA was isolated and reverse transcribed to cDNA, the sequencing template. This table comes from immunoSEQ multiplex PCR, and its TCRdb copy is limited to in-frame clones, with some not included. The profile covers more than 95,000 clones, with roughly 53% appearing a single time and about 9% taken by the ten largest. PBMCs, the starting material, were the source of sorted CD4+ and CD8+ T cells.

The sample consisted of CD4+ T cells sorted from blood. This clonotype was obtained from a human donor in good health. V is TRBV28 and J is TRBJ1-5; D remains unclear. CDR3 in amino acids: CASSPGRSSNQPQHF. Here the CDR3 DNA reads TGTGCCAGCAGTCCCGGCAGGTCAAGCAATCAGCCCCAGCATTTT.